A single sample is the source of the 23 T cell receptor beta chains below, sequenced in a study of shared clonotypes between healthy human individuals. Libraries were prepared by immunoSEQ multiplex PCR; TCRdb keeps only in-frame clonotypes and omits some of them. Of approximately 1.1 million clones in the sample, about 80% were seen once. Sequencing was performed on memory CD4+ T cells from PBMCs. As for subset: CD45RA-negative fraction. These receptors came from a man younger than 35 in good health. Some clones in this sample may be carry-over from other donors' samples.

Details on this clone: The likely explanation is a read error, given a far larger clone one base away. This CDR3 is also generated by other DNA sequences in the sample. V gene TRBV5-4 combines with J gene TRBJ2-3; unclear D gene. Germline assignment: CDR1 SGHNT and CDR2 YYREEE (reference sequence). Trimming pared 1 base from V and 2 bases from J, leaving 2 bases between. This CDR3 region has 12 residues. The CDR3 region is CASSLYTDTQYF. In nucleotides, the CDR3 is TGTGCCAGCAGCTTGTACACAGATACGCAGTATTTT.

This clone was seen only a few times. This CDR3 is CASSARGTDTEAFF. The CDR3 DNA is TGTGCCAGCAGCGCTAGGGGTACCGACACTGAAGCTTTCTTT. This chain links TRBV9 with TRBJ1-1; TRBD1 is a possible D gene (5 bases). The CDR3 covers 14 residues. The germline V gene encodes CDR1 SGDLS and CDR2 YYNGEE. Trimming stripped 3 bases from V and 3 bases from J, with 12 bases between.

The gene calls are TRBV6-6 and TRBJ1-5; D ambiguous. The V and J ends lost 6 bases and 8 bases respectively, with 17 bases between them. Germline assignment: CDR1 MNHNY and CDR2 SVGAGI (reference sequence). CDR3 length: 14 residues. The CDR3 region has the DNA TGTGCCAGCAGCCCTAGAACAACCTTCGAGCCCCAGCATTTT. Protein sequence: CASSPRTTFEPQHF.

This clone has at least ten counts. J is TRBJ1-1 and V is TRBV28; TRBD1 matches at 8 bases. CDR3 length: 14 amino acids. Unmatched junction bases numbered 2, after V lost 1 base and J lost 4 bases. CDR1 is MDHEN, CDR2 SYDVKM, per germline. As DNA, the CDR3 is TGTGCCAGCAGTTTATCCACAGGGGGCACTGAAGCTTTCTTT. Encoded protein: CASSLSTGGTEAFF.

This sequence joins TRBV5-1 and TRBJ2-3; D uncertain. Trimming shortened V by 3 bases and J by 3 bases, and 14 bases separated the two germline ends. The CDR3 length is 15 residues. CDR1 is SGHRS and CDR2 is YFSETQ in the germline V gene. CDR3 amino acids: CASSSSTVSTDTQYF. The CDR3 coding sequence is TGCGCCAGCAGCTCTTCGACGGTCTCGACAGATACGCAGTATTTT.

J is TRBJ1-3 and V is TRBV4-2; 7 bases align to TRBD1. V lost 1 base to trimming and J lost 4 bases; unmatched junction nucleotides: 4. Germline assignment: CDR1 LGHNA and CDR2 YNFKEQ. This CDR3 is 15 amino acids long. CDR3 sequence reads: CASSQGQGGGNTIYF. In DNA form, the CDR3 reads TGTGCCAGCAGCCAAGGACAGGGTGGGGGAAACACCATATATTTT.

This clone is a singleton in its sample. The chain employs TRBV19 and TRBJ2-7, with 11 bases fitting TRBD2. CDR1 is LNHDA, CDR2 SQIVND, per germline (reference sequence). J lost 5 bases, V lost 6 bases, and 9 bases had no gene match. The CDR3 runs to 15 residues. The CDR3 DNA reads as TGTGCCAGTAGAGCCACTAGCGGGAGTTTCAACGAGCAGTACTTC. It codes for CASRATSGSFNEQYF.

The DNA for the CDR3 is TGTGCCTGGAGTCCGGACAACTATGGCTACACCTTC. This translates into CAWSPDNYGYTF. The genes are TRBV30 and TRBJ1-2; D unresolved. The CDR3 runs to 12 residues. Per the germline V gene, CDR1 is GTSNPN and CDR2 is SVGIG (reference sequence). V gave up 2 bases and J gave up 2 bases, with 6 bases separating them.

The CDR3 nucleotides are TGTGCCAGCAGCCCCGTCTCCAGGGGAAATCAGCCCCAGCATTTT. Amino acids: CASSPVSRGNQPQHF. The chain has TRBV6-1 and TRBJ1-5, with a tentative D call TRBD1 (6 bases). V lost 6 bases and J lost 4, with 16 bases in between. Germline values: CDR1 MNHNS, CDR2 SASEGT. The CDR3 is 15 residues long.

The genes are TRBV7-6 and TRBJ1-2, with 10 bases that match TRBD1. Germline V CDR1 and CDR2: SGHVS, FNYEAQ. This CDR3 is 17 amino acids long. With V trimmed by 1 base and J by 8 bases, 13 bases remained unmatched. The CDR3 region is CASSLGPDRGRGGGYTF. In DNA, the CDR3 is TGTGCCAGCAGCTTAGGCCCCGACAGGGGGCGCGGTGGCGGCTACACCTTC. Full variable domain (rest looked up from reference TRBV7-6 and TRBJ1-2): GAGVSQSPRYKVTKRGQDVALRCDPISGHVSLYWYRQALGQGPEFLTYFNYEAQQDKSGLPNDRFSAERPEGSISTLTIQRTEQRDSAMYRCASSLGPDRGRGGGYTFGSGTRLTVV.

V usage is TRBV12-5 and J usage is TRBJ1-2; D gene unclear. The V and J ends lost 1 base and 5 bases respectively, with 14 bases between them. CDR1 is LGHNT and CDR2 is FRNRAP in the germline V gene. This CDR3 comprises 15 residues. The CDR3 loop is CASGLGTSGLYGYTF. The CDR3 bases are TGTGCTAGTGGTTTGGGTACTTCCGGGCTGTATGGCTACACCTTC.

Regarding this clone: A junction boundary mismatches the germline segment, possibly from a read error. The chain combines TRBV6-6 with TRBJ1-5; maybe TRBD1 (5 bases). CDR1 and CDR2 from the germline V gene are MNHNY and SVGAGI (reference sequence). The length of the CDR3 is 14 residues. The CDR3 DNA sequence: TGTGCCAGCAGTTACATCGACAGCAAACAGCCCCAGCATTTT. This encodes CASSYIDSKQPQHF.

In the case of this clone: Sequence at one end of the junction differs from germline and may be a read error. Within the sample, other DNA sequences also encode this same CDR3. The chain links TRBV20-1 to TRBJ1-1; 9 nucleotides match TRBD1. This CDR3 is 11 amino acids long. Per the germline V gene, CDR1 is DFQATT and CDR2 is SNEGSKA (reference sequence). The CDR3 loop is CSASDRGTAFF. CDR3 DNA sequence: TGCAGTGCTAGTGACAGGGGGACGGCTTTCTTC.

The chain employs TRBV10-1 and TRBJ2-3, with TRBD1 identical over 7 bases. J lost 2 bases, V lost 0 bases, and 5 bases had no gene match. Germline CDR1 reads WNHNN; CDR2 reads SYGVQD (reference sequence). The CDR3 loop spans 16 amino acids. CDR3 nucleotides: TGCGCCAGCAGTGAGTCCGGGACAGCTACCACAGATACGCAGTATTTT. The encoded protein is CASSESGTATTDTQYF.

The chain has TRBV20-1 and TRBJ1-2, with D hard to call. With 5 bases removed from V and 8 bases from J, the gap between germline ends came to 12 bases. Germline CDR1 is DFQATT and CDR2 is SNEGSKA (reference sequence). This CDR3 comprises 11 residues. The chain's CDR3 is CSADAHAGYTF. CDR3 in DNA: TGCAGTGCTGACGCCCATGCCGGCTACACCTTC.

This chain uses TRBV5-6 with TRBJ2-2, with 7 nucleotides matching TRBD2. Germline V gives CDR1 SGHDT, CDR2 YYEEEE. The CDR3 loop spans 15 amino acids. Germline trimming cut 4 bases from V and 6 bases from J; bases unmatched to any gene: 9. CDR3: CASSQDTGGPGELFF. CDR3 coding DNA: TGTGCCAGCAGCCAAGACACGGGGGGACCCGGGGAGCTGTTTTTT.

This clone was seen many times. Other DNA sequences in the same sample also yield this CDR3. This sequence joins TRBV5-4 and TRBJ2-7; no reliable D call. Germline loops: CDR1 SGHNT, CDR2 YYREEE (reference sequence). V was clipped by 0 bases and J by 5 bases, with 3 bases between them. The length of the CDR3 is 11 residues. As DNA, the CDR3 is TGTGCCAGCAGCTTGGCCGACGAGCAGTACTTC. Translation: CASSLADEQYF.

The genes are TRBV7-2 and TRBJ2-2; 9 bases align to TRBD2. The CDR3 contains 16 residues. V trimming: 2 bases; J trimming: 2 bases; junction bases outside the gene matches: 3. Germline V gene data show CDR1 as SGHTA and CDR2 as FQGNSA. The CDR3 bases are TGTGCCAGCAGCTTATCAGCGGGAGGTAACACCGGGGAGCTGTTTTTT. It yields the protein CASSLSAGGNTGELFF.

Concerning this clone itself: Other DNA sequences in the same sample also yield this CDR3. J is TRBJ2-7 and V is TRBV18, with 7 bases lining up with TRBD1. Germline CDR1 KGHSH, CDR2 LQKENI. The CDR3 is 13 residues long. The V gene end was trimmed by 3 bases and the J gene end by 3 bases; junction bases not matched to a gene: 2. CDR3 sequence reads: CASSPGQLYEQYF. The CDR3, as DNA: TGTGCCAGCTCACCGGGACAGCTCTACGAGCAGTACTTC.

In this sample, this clone turned up once. The CDR3 DNA is TGTGCCAGCAGCTCCTCCATGGGGTCCGGCTATGGCTACACCTTC. Translated: CASSSSMGSGYGYTF. J is TRBJ1-2 and V is TRBV28; D uncertain. CDR1 is MDHEN, CDR2 SYDVKM, per germline. The CDR3 extends over 15 amino acids. V was shortened by 6 bases and J by 4 bases, with 18 bases between the two germline ends.

The rearrangement uses TRBV15 and TRBJ2-5, with 9 positions matching TRBD2. With V trimmed by 1 base and J by 4 bases, 7 bases remained unmatched. Per germline, CDR1 LNHNV and CDR2 YYDKDF (reference sequence). This CDR3 spans 16 amino acids. CDR3 loop: CATSRGLAERGETQYF. The DNA of the CDR3 is TGTGCCACCAGCAGAGGACTAGCGGAGAGGGGAGAGACCCAGTACTTC.

This clone came up many times. This chain links TRBV6-5 with TRBJ1-1; 7 positions match TRBD1. Per the germline V gene, CDR1 is MNHEY and CDR2 is SVGAGI. CDR3 length: 14 residues. Trimming removed 5 bases from V and 3 bases from J; junction bases left unmatched: 6. Written as DNA, the CDR3 is TGTGCCAGCAGTAAACAGGGGACGGACACTGAAGCTTTCTTT. As protein: CASSKQGTDTEAFF.

The chain couples TRBV2 to TRBJ2-4; D gene uncertain. The V end was cut by 5 bases, the J end by 14 bases, with 13 bases between. Germline CDR1 SNHLY, CDR2 FYNNEI. CDR3 size: 11 residues. The CDR3 nucleotides read TGTGCCAGCAGTCCGTTTGGACGAGAGTACTTC. Protein product: CASSPFGREYF.